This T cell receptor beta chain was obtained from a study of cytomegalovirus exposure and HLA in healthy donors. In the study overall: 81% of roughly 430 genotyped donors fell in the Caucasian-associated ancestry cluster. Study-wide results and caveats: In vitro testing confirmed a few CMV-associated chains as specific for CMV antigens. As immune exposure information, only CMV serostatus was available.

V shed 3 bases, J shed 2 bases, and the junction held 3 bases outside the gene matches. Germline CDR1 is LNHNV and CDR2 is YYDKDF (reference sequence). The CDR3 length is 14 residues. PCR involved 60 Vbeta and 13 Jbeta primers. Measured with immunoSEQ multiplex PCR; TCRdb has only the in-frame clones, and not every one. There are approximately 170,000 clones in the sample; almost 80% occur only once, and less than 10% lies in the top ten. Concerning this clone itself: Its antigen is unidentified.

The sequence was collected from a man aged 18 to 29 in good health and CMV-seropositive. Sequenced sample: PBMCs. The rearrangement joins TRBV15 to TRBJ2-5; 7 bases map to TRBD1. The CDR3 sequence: CATSSPGQQETQYF. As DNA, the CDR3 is TGTGCCACCAGCAGCCCGGGACAGCAAGAGACCCAGTACTTC. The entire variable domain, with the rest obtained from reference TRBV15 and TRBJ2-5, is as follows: DAMVIQNPRYQVTQFGKPVTLSCSQTLNHNVMYWYQQKSSQAPKLLFHYYDKDFNNEADTPDNFQSRRPNTSFCFLDIRSPGLGDTAMYLCATSSPGQQETQYFGPGTRLLVL.